The 29 T cell receptor beta chains below were found in one sample sequenced in a study of shared clonotypes between healthy human individuals. Some clones are missing from TCRdb's copy, which holds only in-frame ones; the method was immunoSEQ multiplex PCR. The sample has about 1 million clones, approximately 68% seen once. The sequenced material came from memory CD4+ T cells sorted from blood. The subset denotes: CD45RA-negative fraction. Every receptor here comes from a man younger than 35 in good health.

This chain links TRBV19 with TRBJ1-4; no definite D call. The germline V gene has CDR1 LNHDA and CDR2 SQIVND (reference sequence). There are 15 residues in the CDR3. V lost 5 bases, J lost 0 bases, and 10 bases lay in between. The CDR3 spells CASSSYSATNEKLFF. CDR3 nucleotide sequence: TGTGCCAGTAGTTCCTACAGTGCAACTAATGAAAAACTGTTTTTT.

V and J are TRBV7-2 and TRBJ1-6; D is undetermined. The CDR3 loop spans 17 amino acids. Trimming left V 3 bases short and J 0 bases short, with 12 bases between. The germline gives CDR1 SGHTA, CDR2 FQGNSA. The chain's CDR3 is CASSFTSAGSYNSPLHF. The CDR3 DNA reads TGTGCCAGCAGCTTTACGTCGGCGGGCTCCTATAATTCACCCCTCCACTTT.

This clone has a count of ten or more. V usage is TRBV10-1 and J usage is TRBJ2-7; D might be TRBD1 or TRBD2, each matching 5 bases. CDR3 length: 13 residues. Trimming cost V 0 bases and J 4 bases, with 7 bases left between them. Germline assignment: CDR1 WNHNN and CDR2 SYGVQD (reference sequence). Here the CDR3 DNA reads TGCGCCAGCAGTGAGTCCGGGGCTTACGAGCAGTACTTC. Translating gives CASSESGAYEQYF.

The CDR3 loop is CASSPLRHYEQYF. The CDR3 DNA sequence: TGTGCCAGCAGCCCCTTAAGGCACTACGAGCAGTACTTC. The J gene is TRBJ2-7, the V gene TRBV28; D unclear. Trimming removed 6 bases from V and 3 bases from J, with 12 bases in between. Germline CDR1 is MDHEN and CDR2 is SYDVKM. This CDR3 has 13 residues.

The chain links TRBV28 to TRBJ1-1; D perhaps matches TRBD1 (5 bases). With 6 bases removed from V and 1 base from J, the gap between germline ends came to 15 bases. From germline, CDR1 is MDHEN and CDR2 SYDVKM. CDR3 length equals 15 residues. CDR3 in DNA: TGTGCCAGCAGCATTTGGGGGGTCGCGAACACTGAAGCTTTCTTT. It encodes CASSIWGVANTEAFF.

The genes are TRBV7-2 and TRBJ1-3; D is ambiguous. CDR3 size: 16 residues. The V gene lost 3 bases and the J gene lost 0 bases, with 12 bases spanning the gap. Per germline, CDR1 SGHTA and CDR2 FQGNSA. The CDR3 DNA sequence: TGTGCCAGCAGCTTCTTCCTGGGAGGCTCTGGAAACACCATATATTTT. This sequence encodes CASSFFLGGSGNTIYF.

This clone has just a few counts. The chain uses TRBV19 and TRBJ1-1; weak D call: TRBD1 (5 bases). The CDR3 has 13 residues. Germline values: CDR1 LNHDA, CDR2 SQIVND (reference sequence). V was clipped by 4 bases and J by 8 bases, with 14 bases between them. CDR3 bases: TGTGCCAGTAGTAGGGACGTTGGTGCCGAAGCTTTCTTT. Translation: CASSRDVGAEAFF.

The V gene is TRBV11-3, the J gene TRBJ2-1; D is possibly TRBD2 (5 bases). Germline V gene data show CDR1 as SGHNT and CDR2 as YENEEA. CDR3 length: 15 residues. V was shortened by 2 bases and J by 8 bases, with 16 bases between the two germline ends. The CDR3 DNA reads as TGTGCCAGCAGCTTACGGTGGGCGGGTGAGCATGAGCAGTTCTTC. This translates into CASSLRWAGEHEQFF.

V is TRBV6-6 and J is TRBJ1-2; 8 nucleotides match TRBD1. After removal of 6 bases from V and 4 bases from J, the junction contained 4 bases not matched to a gene. CDR1 MNHNY and CDR2 SVGAGI come from the germline V gene (reference sequence). There are 13 residues in the CDR3. CDR3 protein: CASSQDRVYGYTF. CDR3 bases: TGTGCCAGCAGCCAGGACAGGGTCTATGGCTACACCTTC.

The rearrangement joins TRBV29-1 to TRBJ2-2; 9 nucleotides match TRBD1. After removal of 5 bases from V and 4 bases from J, the junction contained 8 bases not matched to a gene. The CDR3 is 15 amino acids. Germline V gene sequence: CDR1 SQVTM, CDR2 ANQGSEA. CDR3 protein: CSVSGTGTGTGELFF. The CDR3 DNA reads as TGCAGCGTTTCGGGGACAGGGACGGGCACCGGGGAGCTGTTTTTT.

Concerning this clone itself: The same CDR3 is also encoded by other DNA sequences in this sample. This chain uses TRBV7-9 with TRBJ2-3; tentative D call: TRBD2 (6 bases). CDR3 length equals 14 residues. V shed 0 bases and J shed 3 bases, with 7 bases lying between them. The V gene's germline CDR1 is SEHNR and CDR2 FQNEAQ (reference sequence). The CDR3 region has the DNA TGTGCCAGCAGCTTAGCCGGGGGAACAGATACGCAGTATTTT. Protein sequence: CASSLAGGTDTQYF.

This clone was observed once. The rearrangement joins TRBV6-5 to TRBJ1-1; D is unresolved. This CDR3 is 13 amino acids long. In germline, CDR1 is MNHEY, CDR2 SVGAGI. V gave up 5 bases and J gave up 5 bases, with 12 bases separating them. The CDR3: CASSRSGGTEAFF. The CDR3 coding sequence is TGTGCCAGCAGTCGATCCGGAGGGACTGAAGCTTTCTTT.

V usage is TRBV5-1 and J usage is TRBJ1-4; the D is unclear. Looked up from germline, CDR1 is SGHRS and CDR2 is YFSETQ. Trimming took 3 bases from V and 7 from J, leaving 13 bases between them. This CDR3 has 14 amino acids. The CDR3 nucleotides are TGCGCCAGCAGCTCCAACCCCGAGGGTGAAAAACTGTTTTTT. Protein sequence: CASSSNPEGEKLFF. Together with reference TRBV5-1 and TRBJ1-4, the CDR3 gives the full variable domain: KAGVTQTPRYLIKTRGQQVTLSCSPISGHRSVSWYQQTPGQGLQFLFEYFSETQRNKGNFPGRFSGRQFSNSRSEMNVSTLELGDSALYLCASSSNPEGEKLFFGSGTQLSVL.

The chain joins TRBV7-2 to TRBJ1-4; 7 nucleotides line up with TRBD1. Germline CDR1 SGHTA, CDR2 FQGNSA. V was clipped by 0 bases and J by 7 bases; unmatched bases: 5. The CDR3 runs 15 residues. CDR3 sequence reads: CASSLARQGSEKLFF. Here the CDR3 DNA reads TGTGCCAGCAGCTTAGCGCGACAGGGTAGTGAAAAACTGTTTTTT.

Details on this clone: This sequence may be a read error, since a much larger clone differs from it by one base. At the DNA level, this CDR3 is encoded by other sequences in the same sample as well. The genes are TRBV5-1 and TRBJ2-3; no clear D gene. Germline V gene data show CDR1 as SGHRS and CDR2 as YFSETQ. V dropped 0 bases and J dropped 3 bases, with 2 bases sitting between them. This CDR3 comprises 12 residues. The CDR3 DNA reads TGCGCCAGCAGCTTGGTAACAGATACGCAGTATTTT. Its translation: CASSLVTDTQYF.

The rearrangement links TRBV4-3 to TRBJ2-3; 11 bases map to TRBD2. The germline V gene has CDR1 LGHNA and CDR2 YSLEER. The CDR3 totals 17 residues. V trimming: 3 bases; J trimming: 4 bases; junction bases outside the gene matches: 9. The CDR3 loop reads CASSHALLAGEADTQYF. CDR3 DNA sequence: TGCGCCAGCAGCCACGCATTACTAGCGGGAGAAGCAGATACGCAGTATTTT.

This clone has only a few counts. DNA of the CDR3: TGTGCCTGCCAAGGACAGAGCAACACTGAAGCTTTCTTT. Translating gives CACQGQSNTEAFF. The chain recombines TRBV30 with TRBJ1-1; tentatively, D is TRBD1 (6 bases). CDR3 size: 13 residues. V lost 6 bases and J lost 2, with 13 bases in between. Germline V CDR1 and CDR2: GTSNPN, SVGIG (reference sequence). Full variable domain (remainder filled in from reference TRBV30 and TRBJ1-1): SQTIHQWPATLVQPVGSPLSLECTVEGTSNPNLYWYRQAAGRGLQLLFYSVGIGQISSEVPQNLSASRPQDRQFILSSKKLLLSDSGFYLCACQGQSNTEAFFGQGTRLTVV.

The V call is TRBV11-2, the J call TRBJ2-5, with 10 bases identical to TRBD2. The ends lost 1 base at V and 0 bases at J; junction bases unmatched: 2. Germline V gene lookup returns CDR1 SGHAT and CDR2 FQNNGV. The CDR3 consists of 16 residues. The DNA for the CDR3 is TGTGCCAGCAGCTTAGGTGGACTAGCGGACCAAGAGACCCAGTACTTC. Translating gives CASSLGGLADQETQYF.

A single count supports this clone. This rearrangement joins TRBV6-1 to TRBJ1-1, with D perhaps matching TRBD1 (5 bases). Trimming removed 1 base from V and 0 bases from J, with 9 bases in between. CDR1 and CDR2 (germline): MNHNS, SASEGT. The CDR3 length is 15 residues. CDR3 bases: TGTGCCAGCAGTGAAGGGGACCAATTGAACACTGAAGCTTTCTTT. It specifies CASSEGDQLNTEAFF.

This clone was detected once. The V gene is TRBV13, the J gene TRBJ1-3; TRBD1 matches at 7 bases. After removal of 2 bases from V and 4 bases from J, the junction contained 8 bases not matched to a gene. The CDR3 runs to 16 residues. Per the germline V gene, CDR1 is PRHDT and CDR2 is FYEKMQ (reference sequence). The DNA for the CDR3 is TGTGCCAGCAGCTTAAGGCAGGGGGGGCCAGGAAACACCATATATTTT. Protein product: CASSLRQGGPGNTIYF.

This rearrangement joins TRBV5-4 to TRBJ2-7, with D perhaps matching TRBD2 (5 bases). Germline V gene data show CDR1 as SGHNT and CDR2 as YYREEE (reference sequence). V was pared by 0 bases and J by 7 bases, with 14 bases between. This CDR3 is 14 amino acids long. In DNA, the CDR3 is TGTGCCAGCAGCTTGGGGGCCGTCTCGGGGGAGCAGTACTTC. Protein: CASSLGAVSGEQYF. Combining the CDR3 with reference TRBV5-4 and TRBJ2-7 gives the whole variable domain ETGVTQSPTHLIKTRGQQVTLRCSSQSGHNTVSWYQQALGQGPQFIFQYYREEENGRGNFPPRFSGLQFPNYSSELNVNALELDDSALYLCASSLGAVSGEQYFGPGTRLTVT.

J is TRBJ2-7 and V is TRBV19, with TRBD1 matching 10 bases. The CDR3 spans 14 residues. With 4 bases clipped from V and 5 bases from J, the junction kept 5 bases outside the gene matches. Germline V lookup: CDR1 LNHDA, CDR2 SQIVND (reference sequence). CDR3 region: CASSNRQGANEQYF. CDR3 in DNA: TGTGCCAGTAGTAACCGACAGGGGGCGAACGAGCAGTACTTC.

The V and J genes are TRBV14 and TRBJ1-2, with TRBD1 matching 7 bases. The trim removed 2 bases at V and 1 base at J, leaving 4 bases unmatched. Germline V gene sequence: CDR1 SGHDN, CDR2 FVKESK. The CDR3 runs to 15 residues. CDR3 in DNA: TGTGCCAGCAGCCAAAACAGGGGAGTTAACTATGGCTACACCTTC. Translating gives CASSQNRGVNYGYTF. The full variable domain, completed using reference TRBV14 and TRBJ1-2, is EAGVTQFPSHSVIEKGQTVTLRCDPISGHDNLYWYRRVMGKEIKFLLHFVKESKQDESGMPNNRFLAERTGGTYSTLKVQPAELEDSGVYFCASSQNRGVNYGYTFGSGTRLTVV.

Details on this clone: The junction departs from germline at one end; a sequencing error may be responsible. The chain recombines TRBV7-7 with TRBJ2-2; D not certain. The V gene's germline CDR1 is SSHAT and CDR2 FNYEAQ (reference sequence). The CDR3 spans 14 residues. DNA of the CDR3: TGTGCTAGCAGCTTAGGAATCGGGACCGGGGAGCTGTTTTTT. The encoded protein is CASSLGIGTGELFF.

This CDR3 is CASSLNVLGEKLFF. Written as DNA, the CDR3 is TGTGCCAGCAGCTTGAACGTTTTGGGGGAAAAACTGTTTTTT. The chain employs TRBV5-8 and TRBJ1-4; D call uncertain. Trimming pared 1 base from V and 8 bases from J, leaving 12 bases between. Germline V gene lookup returns CDR1 SGHTS and CDR2 YDEGEE. This CDR3 spans 14 amino acids.

The sample holds a few counts of this clone. This CDR3 is also generated by other DNA sequences in the sample. The chain combines TRBV9 with TRBJ1-3; TRBD1 agrees at 10 bases. CDR3 length: 16 residues. Germline V CDR1 and CDR2: SGDLS, YYNGEE. After removal of 4 bases from V and 4 bases from J, the junction contained 8 bases not matched to a gene. The CDR3 spells CASSPRDRGSGNTIYF. The CDR3 nucleotides are TGTGCCAGCAGCCCGAGGGACAGGGGCAGCGGAAACACCATATATTTT.

The J gene is TRBJ2-5, the V gene TRBV5-1; TRBD2 aligns across 10 bases. This CDR3 comprises 17 residues. V lost 5 bases and J lost 1; bases outside the gene matches: 11. CDR1 is SGHRS, CDR2 YFSETQ, per germline. The CDR3 reads CASRPDGSGGGQETQYF. The CDR3 DNA reads TGCGCCAGCAGACCCGACGGCAGCGGGGGGGGCCAAGAGACCCAGTACTTC. The full variable domain, in which reference TRBV5-1 and TRBJ2-5 provide the parts outside the CDR3, is KAGVTQTPRYLIKTRGQQVTLSCSPISGHRSVSWYQQTPGQGLQFLFEYFSETQRNKGNFPGRFSGRQFSNSRSEMNVSTLELGDSALYLCASRPDGSGGGQETQYFGPGTRLLVL.

This clone was seen just once. V usage is TRBV19 and J usage is TRBJ2-3, with D possibly matching TRBD1 (7 bases). V lost 7 bases to trimming and J lost 0 bases, with 14 bases between them. The CDR3 has 15 amino acids. Germline loops: CDR1 LNHDA, CDR2 SQIVND (reference sequence). CDR3 coding DNA: TGTGCCAGTAAACAGGGGACTTTCAGCACAGATACGCAGTATTTT. This sequence encodes CASKQGTFSTDTQYF.

The V call is TRBV5-8, the J call TRBJ1-1; the D is unclear. This CDR3 has 14 amino acids. The V end lost 6 bases, the J end lost 1 base, and 13 bases lay between the germline ends. Germline CDR1 is SGHTS and CDR2 is YDEGEE. Here the CDR3 reads CASIYPRQNTEAFF. In nucleotides, the CDR3 is TGTGCCAGCATCTACCCTCGACAGAACACTGAAGCTTTCTTT.